The sequence of this T cell receptor (beta chain) was determined in a study of blood T cell repertoires in COVID-19 (dated by TCRdb to 2020 to 2022). Turning to the overall study: The collaborator samples originated in the United States, Italy and Spain and spanned the acute and convalescent phases of COVID-19. The dataset comprised deeply sampled blood TCRbeta repertoires from subjects exposed to, actively infected with, or recovered from COVID-19. The repertoires were released in a freely available public database intended as a resource for research on the immune response to SARS-CoV-2. Where available, HLA class I and class II types were obtained from metadata supplied by the sample provider rather than from assay-based typing. The prospective study material was composed of cDNA or gDNA derived from T cells, B-cell-depleted T cells, or PBMCs. Nearly every sample came with metadata listing a de-identified subject ID, COVID-19 status, age in years and sex. Samples came from the ongoing ImmuneRACE study (first 160 participants) plus 1,254 subjects from 6 global collaborators.

Overall study results and their limits: How much clinical and demographic metadata was included differed by source and by participant, and the metadata was provided uncurated.

TCRbeta CDR3 regions were amplified from genomic DNA by means of the immunoSEQ Assay, a bias-controlled multiplex PCR. As for the authors' bioinformatics: Nucleated cell counts per sample were estimated from amplification of reference gene primers within the assay. To quantify the absolute abundance of each unique TCRbeta CDR3 rearrangement, sequence reads were collapsed and filtered. For each sample, productive Simpson clonality was calculated as the square root of Simpson's diversity index over productive rearrangements. Not all clones reach the TCRdb copy of this immuneACCESS table, which keeps in-frame sequences only. Checked studies attribute under half of the gap to unresolved V genes and leave the rest unexplained. V and J calls plus clone size are reproduced from that table; the DNA served to infer D and trimming. The sample has some 80,000 clones on record, around 84% of them singletons. The ten largest clones represent 20% to 25% of the sample.

Comments on this clone: The antigen it recognizes is unknown. Per-base quality was not reported, and no clone a single base away is much larger than it.

Each collaborating institution followed its own protocols to collect whole blood in K2EDTA tubes. Collaborator samples were shipped for TCRbeta analysis as frozen whole blood, isolated PBMCs, or DNA extracted from either sample type. The germline V gene (reference sequence) yields LNHDA for CDR1 and SQIVND for CDR2. The CDR3 covers 19 residues, taking in both the cysteine and the phenylalanine. The entry retains the CDR3 DNA only, 57 bases that are in frame from base 1. Relative to germline, V is missing 2 bases and J is missing 5 bases, with 17 bases of the junction outside any gene match. The clonotype originates from a woman aged 50 to 60 with acute or convalescent COVID-19. Sequenced: peripheral blood. The V and J genes are TRBV19 and TRBJ2-2; the central 7 bases match TRBD1. The DNA sequence is TGTGCCAGTAGTATAAGGGGGCTAGCCGCCTCCTTCCAAACCGGGGAGCTGTTTTTT. Translated, it gives CASSIRGLAASFQTGELFF.